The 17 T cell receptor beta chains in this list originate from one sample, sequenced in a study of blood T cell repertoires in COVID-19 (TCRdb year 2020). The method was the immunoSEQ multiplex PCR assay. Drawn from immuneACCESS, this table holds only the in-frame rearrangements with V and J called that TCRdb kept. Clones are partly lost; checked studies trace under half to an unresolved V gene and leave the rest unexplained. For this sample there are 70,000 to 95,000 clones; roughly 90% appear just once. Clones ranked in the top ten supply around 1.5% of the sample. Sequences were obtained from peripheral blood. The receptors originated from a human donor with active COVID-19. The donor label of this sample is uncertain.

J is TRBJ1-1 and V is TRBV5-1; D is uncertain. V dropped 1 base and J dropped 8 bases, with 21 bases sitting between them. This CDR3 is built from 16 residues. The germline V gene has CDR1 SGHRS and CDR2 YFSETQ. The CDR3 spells CASSLQREKVGGEAFF. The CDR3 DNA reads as TGCGCCAGCAGCTTGCAGCGGGAGAAGGTTGGCGGAGAAGCTTTCTTT.

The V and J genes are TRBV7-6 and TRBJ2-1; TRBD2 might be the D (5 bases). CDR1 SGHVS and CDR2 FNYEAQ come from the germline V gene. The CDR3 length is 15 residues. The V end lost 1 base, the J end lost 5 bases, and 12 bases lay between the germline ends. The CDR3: CASSLEVGEHNEQFF. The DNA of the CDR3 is TGTGCCAGCAGCTTAGAGGTCGGGGAACACAATGAGCAGTTCTTC.

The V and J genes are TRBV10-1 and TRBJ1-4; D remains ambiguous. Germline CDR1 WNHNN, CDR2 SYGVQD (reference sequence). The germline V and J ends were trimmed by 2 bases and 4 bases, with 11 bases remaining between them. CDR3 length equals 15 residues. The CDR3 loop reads CASSEPRCINEKLFF. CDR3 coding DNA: TGCGCCAGCAGTGAGCCCAGATGTATTAATGAAAAACTGTTTTTT.

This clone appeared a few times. CDR3 in DNA: TGTGCCAGCAGCCTTTCCGGTAGGGGGCCTAGGCAGTTCTTC. This codes for CASSLSGRGPRQFF. This chain uses TRBV7-9 with TRBJ2-1, with 7 bases aligning to TRBD1. Germline V gene sequence: CDR1 SEHNR, CDR2 FQNEAQ (reference sequence). With V trimmed by 5 bases and J by 12 bases, 13 bases remained unmatched. The CDR3 runs 14 residues. The whole variable domain, filled in from reference TRBV7-9 and TRBJ2-1, reads DTGVSQNPRHKITKRGQNVTFRCDPISEHNRLYWYRQTLGQGPEFLTYFQNEAQLEKSRLLSDRFSAERPKGSFSTLEIQRTEQGDSAMYLCASSLSGRGPRQFFGPGTRLTVL.

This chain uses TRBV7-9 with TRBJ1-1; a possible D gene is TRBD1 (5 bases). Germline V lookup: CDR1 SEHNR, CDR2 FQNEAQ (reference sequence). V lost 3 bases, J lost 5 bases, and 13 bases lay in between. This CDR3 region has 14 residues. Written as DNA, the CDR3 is TGTGCCAGCAGCTTTGAGACCGGGGGGACTGAAGCTTTCTTT. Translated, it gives CASSFETGGTEAFF.

CDR3 DNA sequence: TGTGCCAGCAGCTTAGGTAGCCAATCCTACGAGCAGTACTTC. Its protein is CASSLGSQSYEQYF. This chain connects TRBV7-9 to TRBJ2-7; D call uncertain. The CDR3 totals 14 residues. Trimming cost V 1 base and J 1 base, with 8 bases left between them. Germline-derived CDR1 and CDR2 are SEHNR and FQNEAQ (reference sequence).

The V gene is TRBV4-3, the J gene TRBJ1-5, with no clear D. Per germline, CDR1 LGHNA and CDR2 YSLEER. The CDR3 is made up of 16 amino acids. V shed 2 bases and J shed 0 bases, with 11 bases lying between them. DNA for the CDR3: TGCGCCAGCAGCCAAAACCTGGGCAGTAGCAATCAGCCCCAGCATTTT. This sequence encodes CASSQNLGSSNQPQHF.

Written as DNA, the CDR3 is TGTGCCAGCAGCTCGAGCGGGGGGGATAATGAGCAGTTCTTC. This gives the protein CASSSSGGDNEQFF. The chain has TRBV7-9 and TRBJ2-1, with 10 bases that match TRBD2. This CDR3 has 14 residues. Germline-derived CDR1 and CDR2 are SEHNR and FQNEAQ (reference sequence). The ends lost 4 bases at V and 7 bases at J; junction bases unmatched: 4.

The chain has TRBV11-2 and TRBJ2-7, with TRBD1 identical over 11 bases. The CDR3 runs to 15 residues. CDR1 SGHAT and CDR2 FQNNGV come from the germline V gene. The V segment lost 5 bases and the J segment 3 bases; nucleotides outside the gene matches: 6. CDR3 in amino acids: CASSLTGTGGYEQYF. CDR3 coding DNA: TGTGCCAGCAGCCTAACCGGGACAGGGGGCTACGAGCAGTACTTC.

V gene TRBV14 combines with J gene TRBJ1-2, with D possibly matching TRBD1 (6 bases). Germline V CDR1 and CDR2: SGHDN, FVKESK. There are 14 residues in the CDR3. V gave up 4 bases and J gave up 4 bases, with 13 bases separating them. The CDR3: CASSRNRDFYGYTF. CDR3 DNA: TGTGCCAGCAGCCGAAACAGGGATTTCTATGGCTACACCTTC.

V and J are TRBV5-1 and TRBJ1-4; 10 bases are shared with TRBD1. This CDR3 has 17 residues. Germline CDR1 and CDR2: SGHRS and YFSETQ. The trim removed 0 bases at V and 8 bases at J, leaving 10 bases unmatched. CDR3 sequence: CASSLEATGGYLEKLFF. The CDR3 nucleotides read TGCGCCAGCAGCTTGGAGGCGACAGGGGGCTATTTGGAAAAACTGTTTTTT.

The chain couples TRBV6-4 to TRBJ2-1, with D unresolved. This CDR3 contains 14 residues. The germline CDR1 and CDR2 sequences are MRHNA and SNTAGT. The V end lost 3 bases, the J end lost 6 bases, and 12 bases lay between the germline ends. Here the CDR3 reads CASSDVQTGNEQFF. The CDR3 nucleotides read TGTGCCAGCAGTGATGTTCAAACGGGCAATGAGCAGTTCTTC.

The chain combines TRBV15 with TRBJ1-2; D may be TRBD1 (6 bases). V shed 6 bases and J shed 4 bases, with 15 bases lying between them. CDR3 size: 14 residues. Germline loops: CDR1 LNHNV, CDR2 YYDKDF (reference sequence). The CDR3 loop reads CATSQYRDTYGYTF. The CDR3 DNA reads TGTGCCACCAGTCAGTACCGGGACACCTATGGCTACACCTTC.

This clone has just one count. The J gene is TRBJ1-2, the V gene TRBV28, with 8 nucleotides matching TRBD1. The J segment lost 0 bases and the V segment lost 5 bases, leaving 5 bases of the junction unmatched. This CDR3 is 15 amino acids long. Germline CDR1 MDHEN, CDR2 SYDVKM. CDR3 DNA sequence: TGTGCCAGCAGTGTTGACAGGGGACCTAACTATGGCTACACCTTC. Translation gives CASSVDRGPNYGYTF.

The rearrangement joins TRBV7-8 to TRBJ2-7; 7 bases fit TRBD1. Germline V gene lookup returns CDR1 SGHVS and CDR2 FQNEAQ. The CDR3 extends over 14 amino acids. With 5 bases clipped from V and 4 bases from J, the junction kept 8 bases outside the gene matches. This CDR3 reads CASSIGQEYYEQYF. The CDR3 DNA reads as TGTGCCAGCAGCATTGGACAGGAATATTACGAGCAGTACTTC.

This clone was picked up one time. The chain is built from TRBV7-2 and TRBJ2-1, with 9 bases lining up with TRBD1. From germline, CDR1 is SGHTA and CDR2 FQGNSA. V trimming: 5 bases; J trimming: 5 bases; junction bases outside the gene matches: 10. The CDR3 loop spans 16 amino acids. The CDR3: CASSHPGTGKNNEQFF. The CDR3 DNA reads TGTGCCAGCAGCCACCCCGGGACAGGGAAAAACAATGAGCAGTTCTTC. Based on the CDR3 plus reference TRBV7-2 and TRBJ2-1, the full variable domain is GAGVSQSPSNKVTEKGKDVELRCDPISGHTALYWYRQSLGQGLEFLIYFQGNSAPDKSGLPSDRFSAERTGGSVSTLTIQRTQQEDSAVYLCASSHPGTGKNNEQFFGPGTRLTVL.

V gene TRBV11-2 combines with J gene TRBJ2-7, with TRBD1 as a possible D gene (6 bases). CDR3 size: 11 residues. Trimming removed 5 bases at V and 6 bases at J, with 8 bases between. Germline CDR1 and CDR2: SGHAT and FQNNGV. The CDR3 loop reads CASSEGGEQYF. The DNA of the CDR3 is TGTGCCAGCAGCGAAGGGGGCGAGCAGTACTTC.